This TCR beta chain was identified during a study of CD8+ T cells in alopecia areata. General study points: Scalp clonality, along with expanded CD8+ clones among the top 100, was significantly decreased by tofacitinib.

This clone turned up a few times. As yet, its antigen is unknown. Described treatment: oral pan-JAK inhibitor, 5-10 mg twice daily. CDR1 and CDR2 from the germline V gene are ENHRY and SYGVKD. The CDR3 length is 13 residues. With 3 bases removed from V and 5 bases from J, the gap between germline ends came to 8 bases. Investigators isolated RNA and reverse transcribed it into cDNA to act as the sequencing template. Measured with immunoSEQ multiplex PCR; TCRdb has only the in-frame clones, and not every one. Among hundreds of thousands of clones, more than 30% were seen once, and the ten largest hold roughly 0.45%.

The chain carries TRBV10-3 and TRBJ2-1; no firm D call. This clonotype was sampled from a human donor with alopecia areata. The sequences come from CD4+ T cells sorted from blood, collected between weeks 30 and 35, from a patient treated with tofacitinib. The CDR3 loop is CAISDKENNEQFF. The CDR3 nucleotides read TGTGCCATCAGTGATAAAGAAAACAATGAGCAGTTCTTC.